A selection of T cell receptor beta chains follows, all from one sample in a study of early T cells in non-severe SARS-CoV-2 infection. TCRdb called the 5' RACE reads again in MiXCR, with one record for every CDR3 protein. The sample records about 83,000 distinct CDR3 sequences, under 11% being singletons. The sample in question was whole blood, obtained at baseline. The receptors derive from an adult who was a healthcare worker with PCR-confirmed SARS-CoV-2 infection or an uninfected control (not recorded which). Both conserved end residues are part of each CDR3. A D gene is named only where the DNA matches it firmly. Size is omitted from some rows. Given values are once, few, many or a class for expanded clones.

V gene	D gene	J gene	clone size	CDR3 protein	CDR3 DNA
TRBV2	.	TRBJ2-3	.	CASSEGHRTDTQYF	TGTGCCAGCAGTGAAGGGCACAGGACGGATACGCAGTATTTT
TRBV6-1	.	TRBJ2-4	many	CASTYFRGRENIQYF	TGTGCCAGCACCTACTTCAGGGGGAGGGAAAACATTCAGTACTTC
TRBV7-9	TRBD1	TRBJ2-5	few	CASSFPRTGEYRETQYF	TGTGCCAGCAGCTTCCCCCGGACAGGAGAGTATCGAGAGACCCAGTACTTC
TRBV28	.	TRBJ2-7	.	CASSLRLEGGGGEQYF	TGTGCCAGCAGTTTAAGGCTAGAAGGAGGGGGAGGCGAGCAGTACTTC
TRBV28	.	TRBJ1-2	few	CASSFWVWKGRGYGYTF	TGTGCCAGCAGTTTTTGGGTTTGGAAGGGGCGAGGATATGGCTACACCTTC
TRBV28	.	TRBJ2-7	.	CASSKSGSRASEQYF	TGTGCCAGCAGCAAATCCGGGTCCCGAGCCTCCGAGCAGTACTTC
TRBV2	TRBD2	TRBJ2-2	.	CASSPGLAAGELFF	TGTGCCAGCAGTCCCGGACTAGCGGCCGGGGAGCTGTTTTTT
TRBV20-1	TRBD1	TRBJ2-7	.	CSAPRGDRAYF	TGCAGTGCCCCCAGAGGGGACAGGGCATACTTC
TRBV10-3	TRBD1	TRBJ2-2	.	CASRHPTGATGELFF	TGTGCCTCAAGACATCCTACAGGGGCCACCGGGGAGCTGTTTTTT
TRBV18	.	TRBJ1-4	few	CASSPDAGGLFF	TGTGCCAGCTCACCGGACGCGGGGGGGCTGTTTTTT
TRBV6-4	.	TRBJ2-6	many	CASSDSGISGANVLTF	TGTGCCAGCAGTGACTCAGGGATTTCTGGGGCCAACGTCCTGACTTTC
TRBV9	.	TRBJ2-7	.	CASSAGDFLPYEQYF	TGTGCCAGCAGCGCAGGGGACTTTCTTCCCTACGAGCAGTACTTC
TRBV18	.	TRBJ1-1	.	CASSLTMDTEAFF	TGTGCCAGCTCACTTACGATGGACACTGAAGCTTTCTTT
TRBV29-1	.	TRBJ2-3	.	CSVTLTKGGTQYF	TGCAGCGTCACTCTTACCAAGGGCGGTACGCAGTATTTT
TRBV6-6	.	TRBJ2-1	few	CATAAVNEQFF	TGTGCCACAGCAGCCGTCAATGAGCAGTTCTTC
TRBV20-1	TRBD2	TRBJ2-3	few	CSARPGTSGRRADTQYF	TGCAGTGCTAGACCCGGGACTAGCGGGAGGCGGGCAGATACGCAGTATTTT
TRBV6-2/TRBV6-3	.	TRBJ2-5	.	CASSYSAGQYF	TGTGCCAGCAGTTACTCCGCGGGTCAGTACTTC
TRBV11-3	.	TRBJ1-1	.	CASSEGEGRNTEAFF	TGTGCCAGCAGTGAAGGGGAAGGGAGGAACACTGAAGCTTTCTTT
TRBV19	.	TRBJ1-4	.	CASSRTAQNEKLFF	TGTGCCAGTAGTCGGACAGCCCAAAATGAAAAACTGTTTTTT
TRBV7-9	.	TRBJ2-5	many	CASSLTTGIKETQYF	TGTGCCAGCAGCTTGACCACAGGAATAAAAGAGACCCAGTACTTC
TRBV4-2	.	TRBJ2-2	.	CASSPHRRNSANTGELFF	TGTGCCAGCAGCCCCCACAGACGGAACAGTGCGAACACCGGGGAGCTGTTTTTT
TRBV27	.	TRBJ2-1	many	CASRNKGFYNEQFF	TGTGCCAGCAGGAATAAAGGGTTTTACAATGAGCAGTTCTTC
TRBV25-1	.	TRBJ1-5	.	CASSERGREQPQHF	TGTGCCAGCAGTGAGCGTGGCAGGGAGCAGCCCCAGCATTTT
TRBV20-1	.	TRBJ1-4	few	CSPWGLNEKLFF	TGCAGTCCTTGGGGTCTTAATGAAAAACTGTTTTTT
TRBV28	TRBD2	TRBJ2-7	few	CASSLPGRAPYEQYF	TGTGCCAGCAGTTTACCCGGGAGGGCACCCTACGAGCAGTACTTC
TRBV18	TRBD1	TRBJ1-1	.	CASSPQGASNTEAFF	TGTGCCAGCTCACCCCAGGGGGCATCGAACACTGAAGCTTTCTTT
TRBV24-1	.	TRBJ2-7	.	CATSAPPGVEQYF	TGTGCCACCAGTGCTCCCCCCGGGGTTGAGCAGTACTTC
TRBV12-3/TRBV12-4	.	TRBJ1-5	few	CASSLDLGNQPQHF	TGTGCCAGCAGTCTGGACCTGGGGAATCAGCCCCAGCATTTT
TRBV19	TRBD1	TRBJ1-2	few	CATFPRTGDGYTF	TGTGCCACCTTTCCGAGGACAGGGGACGGCTACACCTTC
TRBV7-2	.	TRBJ2-1	.	CASSKRVGYNEQFF	TGTGCCAGCAGCAAGAGAGTAGGCTACAATGAGCAGTTCTTC
TRBV7-9	.	TRBJ2-3	.	CASSLESYTQYF	TGTGCCAGCAGCTTAGAATCCTATACGCAGTATTTT
TRBV11-3	.	TRBJ2-1	many	CASSRDSYNEQFF	TGTGCCAGCAGCAGGGACTCCTACAATGAGCAGTTCTTC